This paragraph covers one TCR beta chain sequence. CDR1 SQVTM and CDR2 ANQGSEA come from the germline V gene. This CDR3 spans 14 amino acids. Trimming took 7 bases from V and 4 from J; bases not matched to a gene: 11. The record originates from a study of blood T cell repertoires in COVID-19. Source study methods: Estimation of nucleated cell counts relied on the amplification of reference gene primers. Here immunoSEQ multiplex PCR was the method, and the copy in TCRdb shows in-frame clones only, minus some. V and J calls and clone size are as listed in that table; D and trimming were resolved from the DNA. This table has 120,000 to 150,000 clones, roughly four fifths appearing once.

The source of this sequence is a woman aged 18-29 years who had been exposed to COVID-19. The sample was PBMCs or T cells enriched from blood (not recorded which). V usage is TRBV29-1 and J usage is TRBJ1-1; 8 bases line up with TRBD1. The CDR3 protein is CSAMIRGRITEAFF. The CDR3 bases are TGCAGCGCGATGATCAGGGGGCGCATCACTGAAGCTTTCTTT.